A selection of T cell receptor beta chains follows, all from one sample in a study of radiotherapy plus CTLA-4 blockade in lung cancer. Assay used: immunoSEQ multiplex PCR; TCRdb lists only in-frame clones, some missing. The sample includes over 95,000 clones, 65% to 80% of them seen just once. This specimen was peripheral blood, taken from a patient treated with radiotherapy plus ipilimumab. The receptors originated from a human donor with non-small cell lung cancer who had a partial response to radiotherapy plus ipilimumab. Some clones in this sample may be carry-over from other donors' samples. Each CDR3 is given with its conserved first and last residue. D genes are given only for firm matches. Clone size is shown for a subset of rows, as once, few, many or a class of expanded clone.

d_call: TRBD1
v_call: TRBV4-1
clone_size: .
j_call: TRBJ1-3
cdr3_nt: TGCGCCAGCAGCCCACAGGGGGCGGGAAACACCATATATTTT
cdr3_aa: CASSPQGAGNTIYF

d_call: TRBD1
v_call: TRBV28
clone_size: .
j_call: TRBJ2-2
cdr3_nt: TGTGCCAGCAGTTGGGGACAGGGGATCGCCGGGGAGCTGTTTTTT
cdr3_aa: CASSWGQGIAGELFF

d_call: .
v_call: TRBV7-3
clone_size: .
j_call: TRBJ2-1
cdr3_nt: TGTGCCAGCAGCTTAGGAGGGGCACTATACAATGAGCAGTTCTTC
cdr3_aa: CASSLGGALYNEQFF

d_call: .
v_call: TRBV7-9
clone_size: few
j_call: TRBJ1-6
cdr3_nt: TGTGCCAGCGGTGAGGGTAGCTCCTATAATTCACCCCTCCACTTT
cdr3_aa: CASGEGSSYNSPLHF

d_call: TRBD2
v_call: TRBV5-4
clone_size: .
j_call: TRBJ2-2
cdr3_nt: TGTGCCAGCAGCCCTGGGGGACTAGCGGGAGGAACCGGGGAGCTGTTTTTT
cdr3_aa: CASSPGGLAGGTGELFF

d_call: TRBD1
v_call: TRBV19
clone_size: once
j_call: TRBJ1-1
cdr3_nt: TGTGCCAGTAGTATGAGGGACAGGTCGGCCACTGAAGCTTTCTTT
cdr3_aa: CASSMRDRSATEAFF

d_call: TRBD2
v_call: TRBV28
clone_size: .
j_call: TRBJ2-7
cdr3_nt: TGTGCCAGCAGTTCCTTTTCAGGACTAGCCAACGAGCAGTACTTC
cdr3_aa: CASSSFSGLANEQYF

d_call: .
v_call: TRBV9
clone_size: .
j_call: TRBJ1-2
cdr3_nt: TGTGCCAGCAGCGTAGGATCCAGGCATGGCTATGGCTACACCTTC
cdr3_aa: CASSVGSRHGYGYTF

d_call: .
v_call: TRBV27
clone_size: .
j_call: TRBJ1-2
cdr3_nt: TGTGCCAGCAGTTACAGAACAGGCCTCCTATCTGGCTACACCTTC
cdr3_aa: CASSYRTGLLSGYTF

d_call: TRBD2
v_call: TRBV27
clone_size: .
j_call: TRBJ2-5
cdr3_nt: TGTGCCAGCAGTTTGTCCGGGACTAGCGGGATTAAGACCCAGTACTTC
cdr3_aa: CASSLSGTSGIKTQYF

d_call: TRBD2
v_call: TRBV11-3
clone_size: .
j_call: TRBJ2-7
cdr3_nt: TGTGCCAGCAGCTGGGGCCTAGCGGCCGACGAGCAGTACTTC
cdr3_aa: CASSWGLAADEQYF

d_call: TRBD2
v_call: TRBV5-5
clone_size: .
j_call: TRBJ2-1
cdr3_nt: TGTGCCAGCAGCCAAGATCTAGCGGGGGGGCTCAATGAGCAGTTCTTC
cdr3_aa: CASSQDLAGGLNEQFF

d_call: .
v_call: TRBV7-9
clone_size: .
j_call: TRBJ2-3
cdr3_nt: TGTGCCAGCACCCATCCTAAAGGGGCCTATCTTCCCACAGATACGCAGTATTTT
cdr3_aa: CASTHPKGAYLPTDTQYF

d_call: .
v_call: TRBV28
clone_size: .
j_call: TRBJ2-5
cdr3_nt: TGTGCCAGCAGTTCCCACAGGGGGGGGAGGGAGACCCAGTACTTC
cdr3_aa: CASSSHRGGRETQYF

d_call: TRBD1
v_call: TRBV28
clone_size: .
j_call: TRBJ1-3
cdr3_nt: TGTGCCAGCAGTCCCCTGGACAGGGCTGGAAACACCATATATTTT
cdr3_aa: CASSPLDRAGNTIYF

d_call: .
v_call: TRBV6-5
clone_size: .
j_call: TRBJ1-6
cdr3_nt: TGTGCCAGCAGCGCGGGGTCACTCCTTAGACCCCTCCACTTT
cdr3_aa: CASSAGSLLRPLHF

d_call: .
v_call: TRBV13
clone_size: few
j_call: TRBJ2-5
cdr3_nt: TGTGCCAGCAGCCCCGCCTCATGGAACGGACAGAGGAAGGAGCAAGAGACCCAGTACTTC
cdr3_aa: CASSPASWNGQRKEQETQYF

d_call: .
v_call: TRBV6-1
clone_size: .
j_call: TRBJ2-1
cdr3_nt: TGTGCCAGCAGCTTGGAGCGTTTCTCCTACAATGAGCAGTTCTTC
cdr3_aa: CASSLERFSYNEQFF

d_call: .
v_call: TRBV5-1
clone_size: .
j_call: TRBJ2-3
cdr3_nt: TGCGCCAGCAGCTTCGGAGGGAGCAGCACAGATACGCAGTATTTT
cdr3_aa: CASSFGGSSTDTQYF

d_call: .
v_call: TRBV5-1
clone_size: once
j_call: TRBJ1-6
cdr3_nt: TGCGCCAGCAGCTTGAGAAACGGGGATAATTCACCCCTCCACTTT
cdr3_aa: CASSLRNGDNSPLHF

d_call: TRBD1
v_call: TRBV10-3
clone_size: few
j_call: TRBJ1-5
cdr3_nt: TGTGCCATCAGTGCGGGACAGGACAATCAGCCCCAGCATTTT
cdr3_aa: CAISAGQDNQPQHF

d_call: TRBD2
v_call: TRBV5-1
clone_size: .
j_call: TRBJ2-3
cdr3_nt: TGCGCCAGCAGCTTACCGGGAGGGGGCACAGATACGCAGTATTTT
cdr3_aa: CASSLPGGGTDTQYF

d_call: .
v_call: TRBV6-5
clone_size: .
j_call: TRBJ2-5
cdr3_nt: TGTGCCAGCAGTGAACATAGACAGCAAGAGACCCAGTACTTC
cdr3_aa: CASSEHRQQETQYF

d_call: TRBD1
v_call: TRBV5-1
clone_size: .
j_call: TRBJ1-4
cdr3_nt: TGCGCCAGCAGCCAGGACAGGGAGAGTGAAAAACTGTTTTTT
cdr3_aa: CASSQDRESEKLFF

d_call: TRBD1
v_call: TRBV11-2
clone_size: .
j_call: TRBJ2-7
cdr3_nt: TGTGCCAGCAGCTTGACAGGGGGCTACGAGCAGTACTTC
cdr3_aa: CASSLTGGYEQYF

d_call: TRBD1
v_call: TRBV5-8
clone_size: .
j_call: TRBJ1-3
cdr3_nt: TGTGCCAGCAGCTTGGGGGCCGACAGGGGGTTCTCTGGAAACACCATATATTTT
cdr3_aa: CASSLGADRGFSGNTIYF

d_call: .
v_call: TRBV21-1
clone_size: .
j_call: TRBJ2-7
cdr3_nt: TGTGCCAGCAGCAAAATCAGGACAGCTAACCATTCCGGGACTAGCGGGGAGACCTACGAGCAGTACTTC
cdr3_aa: CASSKIRTANHSGTSGETYEQYF

d_call: TRBD1
v_call: TRBV6-1
clone_size: .
j_call: TRBJ2-7
cdr3_nt: TGTGCCAGCAGTAGTCTCGGACAGGCTACCTACGAGCAGTACTTC
cdr3_aa: CASSSLGQATYEQYF

d_call: TRBD2
v_call: TRBV9
clone_size: .
j_call: TRBJ2-1
cdr3_nt: TGTGCCAGCAGCGGGGCTAGCGGGTCCTACAATGAGCAGTTCTTC
cdr3_aa: CASSGASGSYNEQFF

d_call: .
v_call: TRBV6-1
clone_size: .
j_call: TRBJ1-2
cdr3_nt: TGTGCCAGCGCCTCGAGAGCAAAGGGCTACACCTTC
cdr3_aa: CASASRAKGYTF

d_call: .
v_call: TRBV6-1
clone_size: .
j_call: TRBJ2-2
cdr3_nt: TGTGCCAGCAGTGCGGGTTGGGGTTTGGCTAGCCGCGGCACCGGGGAGCTGTTTTTT
cdr3_aa: CASSAGWGLASRGTGELFF

d_call: TRBD1
v_call: TRBV7-8
clone_size: .
j_call: TRBJ1-2
cdr3_nt: TGTGCCAGCAGCTTAGGAGGGACAGGGGCTTATGGCTACACCTTC
cdr3_aa: CASSLGGTGAYGYTF

d_call: .
v_call: TRBV7-2
clone_size: .
j_call: TRBJ1-3
cdr3_nt: TGTGCCAGCAGCTTGGTAGGGACAGGAAACACCATATATTTT
cdr3_aa: CASSLVGTGNTIYF

d_call: .
v_call: TRBV19
clone_size: .
j_call: TRBJ1-4
cdr3_nt: TGTGCCAGTAGTCCCCGGGATTTGGGGAATGAAAAACTGTTTTTT
cdr3_aa: CASSPRDLGNEKLFF

d_call: TRBD1
v_call: TRBV25-1
clone_size: .
j_call: TRBJ2-7
cdr3_nt: TGTGCCAGCAGTGATTCAGGACAGGGGGCGCGAGAGCAGTACTTC
cdr3_aa: CASSDSGQGAREQYF

d_call: .
v_call: TRBV19
clone_size: .
j_call: TRBJ2-3
cdr3_nt: TGTGCCAGTACAGGGCGCGCAGATACGCAGTATTTT
cdr3_aa: CASTGRADTQYF

d_call: TRBD2
v_call: TRBV28
clone_size: .
j_call: TRBJ2-1
cdr3_nt: TGTGCCAGCAGGGCCAGCGGGGGGTTGGGAAATGAGCAGTTCTTC
cdr3_aa: CASRASGGLGNEQFF

d_call: .
v_call: TRBV19
clone_size: .
j_call: TRBJ1-5
cdr3_nt: TGTGCCAGTCAAGACAGAAATAGCAATCAGCCCCAGCATTTT
cdr3_aa: CASQDRNSNQPQHF

d_call: .
v_call: TRBV6-1
clone_size: .
j_call: TRBJ1-5
cdr3_nt: TGTGCCAGCAGTCCCCGCGGTCTTGGCAATCAGCCCCAGCATTTT
cdr3_aa: CASSPRGLGNQPQHF

d_call: TRBD2
v_call: TRBV18
clone_size: once
j_call: TRBJ2-7
cdr3_nt: TGTGCCAGCTCACAACTCGCCGGGACTAGCGGGGGCGAGCAGTACTTC
cdr3_aa: CASSQLAGTSGGEQYF